This T cell receptor beta chain was captured in a study of shared clonotypes between healthy human individuals. Generated by immunoSEQ multiplex PCR, the TCRdb table keeps only in-frame clones and is missing some. Among roughly 530,000 clones listed, roughly 95% were seen once. The CDR3 has 13 residues. Germline values: CDR1 MNHEY, CDR2 SVGAGI. V lost 2 bases and J 10 bases, leaving 14 bases between the germline ends. Sequencing used naive CD4+ T cells sorted from blood. Subset: CD45RA+ positively selected. This receptor was obtained from a woman aged 25 to 39 in good health. The chain is built from TRBV6-5 and TRBJ1-2, with D possibly TRBD1 on 5 matching bases. The CDR3 DNA reads as TGTGCCAGCAGTTACATGGCAGGGCTTGACTACACCTTC. This codes for CASSYMAGLDYTF.